The 23 T cell receptor beta chains reported below all come from one sample, sequenced in a study of shared clonotypes between healthy human individuals. Sequencing used immunoSEQ multiplex PCR; TCRdb keeps in-frame clones, though not all of them. The sample records under 850,000 clones, roughly two thirds being singletons. The sample comprised memory CD4+ T cells sorted from blood. Subset of the sample: CD45RA-negative fraction. Receptor source: a woman in her twenties or thirties in good health.

This clone was seen a single time. A far larger clone lies a single base away; this is likely a read error. The V gene is TRBV30, the J gene TRBJ2-3; D is uncertain. Trimming cost V 4 bases and J 1 base, with 15 bases left between them. CDR3 length: 15 residues. Germline V CDR1 and CDR2: GTSNPN, SVGIG (reference sequence). In DNA, the CDR3 is TGTGCCTGGACAGAGACCCACTGGGGCACAGATACGCAGTATTTT. Encoded protein: CAWTETHWGTDTQYF.

The V and J genes are TRBV10-3 and TRBJ2-3; D might be TRBD2 (5 bases). Germline CDR1 is ENHRY and CDR2 is SYGVKD. This CDR3 has 18 amino acids. Between the trimmed V and J ends, which lost 0 bases and 4 bases, there was a span of 20 bases. In DNA, the CDR3 is TGTGCCATCAGTGAGTCGAGCGGAGGCCGCATACCCGCAGATACGCAGTATTTT. The encoded protein is CAISESSGGRIPADTQYF.

This clone was picked up one time. This rearrangement joins TRBV18 to TRBJ2-5; TRBD2 might be the D (5 bases). Trimming took 5 bases from V and 9 from J, leaving 13 bases between them. This CDR3 is 12 amino acids long. Germline V gene data show CDR1 as KGHSH and CDR2 as LQKENI. CDR3 sequence (DNA): TGTGCCAGCTCATCACGCGAGGACTCCCAGTACTTC. It encodes CASSSREDSQYF.

A note on this clone: With a far larger clone one base away, a read error is the likely cause. The rearrangement joins TRBV27 to TRBJ2-7; no definite D call. The CDR3 consists of 11 residues. Germline V gene sequence: CDR1 MNHEY, CDR2 SMNVEV (reference sequence). Trimming removed 5 bases from V and 0 bases from J, with 2 bases in between. CDR3 coding DNA: TGTGCCAGCAGTGTCTCCTACGAGCAGTACTTC. It translates to CASSVSYEQYF.

The CDR3: CAISDTAGANVLTF. The CDR3 bases are TGTGCCATCAGTGACACCGCTGGGGCCAACGTCCTGACTTTC. The chain uses TRBV10-3 and TRBJ2-6; D is ambiguous. V gave up 3 bases and J gave up 2 bases, with 5 bases separating them. Germline CDR1 is ENHRY and CDR2 is SYGVKD. The CDR3 sequence is 14 residues long.

This clone was observed a handful of times. The CDR3 is CASSPAVASKETQYF. DNA for the CDR3: TGTGCCAGCTCACCAGCGGTGGCCTCCAAAGAGACCCAGTACTTC. The chain is built from TRBV18 and TRBJ2-5, with unresolved D. This CDR3 contains 15 residues. Looked up from germline, CDR1 is KGHSH and CDR2 is LQKENI. V was cut by 2 bases and J by 3 bases, with 13 bases left in between.

The V and J genes are TRBV29-1 and TRBJ1-1; D might be TRBD1 (6 bases). This CDR3 comprises 13 residues. Germline V gives CDR1 SQVTM, CDR2 ANQGSEA. The V and J ends lost 6 bases and 11 bases respectively, with 22 bases between them. The CDR3 region is CSVREGHSFPAFF. The CDR3 coding sequence is TGCAGCGTACGGGAGGGACATTCGTTTCCGGCTTTCTTT.

This chain joins TRBV28 and TRBJ1-4, with D perhaps TRBD1 (6 bases). The CDR3 is 15 residues long. Trimming left V 7 bases short and J 8 bases short, with 20 bases between. Per the germline V gene, CDR1 is MDHEN and CDR2 is SYDVKM. CDR3 in DNA: TGTGCCAGCACCTCCCGGGGGGGGGCGAGGGAAAAACTGTTTTTT. Its translation is CASTSRGGAREKLFF.

This clone has a single count. The chain links TRBV6-1 to TRBJ1-5; D unclear. Germline V lookup: CDR1 MNHNS, CDR2 SASEGT. V lost 0 bases and J 4 bases, leaving 10 bases between the germline ends. This CDR3 is 15 amino acids long. In DNA form, the CDR3 reads TGTGCCAGCAGTGAAGCTTTTGCGGGGAATCAGCCCCAGCATTTT. This encodes CASSEAFAGNQPQHF.

In nucleotides, the CDR3 is TGTGCCAGCACCGACGATGAGCAGTTCTTC. It codes for CASTDDEQFF. The chain combines TRBV6-8 with TRBJ2-1, with D hard to call. Trimming shortened V by 7 bases and J by 8 bases, and 6 bases separated the two germline ends. Germline CDR1 and CDR2: MNHGY and SAAAGT. The CDR3 totals 10 residues.

The chain recombines TRBV5-8 with TRBJ2-1; 13 positions match TRBD2. CDR1 is SGHTS, CDR2 YDEGEE, per germline. With 4 bases clipped from V and 6 bases from J, the junction kept 7 bases outside the gene matches. The CDR3 is 16 amino acids. CDR3 nucleotides: TGTGCCAGCAGCCACTACCGGACTAGCGGGAGCAATGAGCAGTTCTTC. It translates to CASSHYRTSGSNEQFF.

A single count supports this clone. The chain links TRBV29-1 to TRBJ2-3, with 11 bases that match TRBD2. The germline gives CDR1 SQVTM, CDR2 ANQGSEA. The CDR3 loop spans 18 amino acids. Trimming removed 3 bases from V and 0 bases from J; junction bases left unmatched: 11. The chain's CDR3 is CSVDRLAGGPSSTDTQYF. As DNA, the CDR3 is TGCAGCGTTGATCGTCTAGCGGGAGGTCCTTCTAGCACAGATACGCAGTATTTT.

The chain joins TRBV7-6 to TRBJ1-1; D may be TRBD1 (5 bases). The length of the CDR3 is 14 residues. V lost 5 bases to trimming and J lost 3 bases, with 13 bases between them. Germline CDR1 reads SGHVS; CDR2 reads FNYEAQ. The CDR3: CASSRTGTYTEAFF. The DNA of the CDR3 is TGTGCCAGCAGCCGTACCGGGACCTACACTGAAGCTTTCTTT.

The chain combines TRBV5-1 with TRBJ2-7; 9 bases fit TRBD1. Germline CDR1 SGHRS, CDR2 YFSETQ. This CDR3 is built from 14 residues. After removal of 4 bases from V and 6 bases from J, the junction contained 8 bases not matched to a gene. CDR3 amino acids: CASSVSGTGFEQYF. In DNA, the CDR3 is TGCGCCAGCAGCGTTTCCGGGACAGGGTTCGAGCAGTACTTC.

The chain links TRBV28 to TRBJ2-5, with TRBD2 identical over 8 bases. J was trimmed by 2 bases and V by 2 bases; bases with no gene match: 4. Germline CDR1 MDHEN, CDR2 SYDVKM. The CDR3 loop spans 15 amino acids. CDR3 residues: CASSLRLAGQETQYF. Here the CDR3 DNA reads TGTGCCAGCAGTTTAAGATTAGCGGGGCAAGAGACCCAGTACTTC.

The chain joins TRBV7-9 to TRBJ1-5, with 8 bases that match TRBD1. The CDR3 loop spans 15 amino acids. Germline CDR1 SEHNR, CDR2 FQNEAQ (reference sequence). Trimming removed 4 bases from V and 3 bases from J; junction bases left unmatched: 5. In nucleotides, the CDR3 is TGTGCCAGCAGCTCGGACAGGGCGGTCAATCAGCCCCAGCATTTT. Translating gives CASSSDRAVNQPQHF.

V usage is TRBV5-1 and J usage is TRBJ2-1, with TRBD1 matching 8 bases. Germline V gives CDR1 SGHRS, CDR2 YFSETQ. CDR3 length equals 14 residues. V was clipped by 4 bases and J by 9 bases; unmatched bases: 9. CDR3 nucleotides: TGCGCCAGCAGCCCCGGGACAGGAGAAGGTGAGCAGTTCTTC. Protein sequence: CASSPGTGEGEQFF.

The chain links TRBV7-2 to TRBJ2-1; 7 bases fit TRBD2. J was trimmed by 8 bases and V by 5 bases; bases with no gene match: 18. CDR3 size: 17 residues. Germline assignment: CDR1 SGHTA and CDR2 FQGNSA. CDR3: CASSQDFGLPRGDEQFF. CDR3 DNA: TGTGCCAGCAGCCAAGATTTTGGCCTCCCTCGGGGGGATGAGCAGTTCTTC.

This clone was seen a single time. The V and J genes are TRBV10-3 and TRBJ1-1; D gene unclear. Germline loops: CDR1 ENHRY, CDR2 SYGVKD. The CDR3 runs 17 residues. V lost 3 bases and J lost 4, with 21 bases in between. CDR3 DNA: TGTGCCATCAGTGAAGCCCCCTCGGGGAGTCTGGGCACTGAAGCTTTCTTT. It encodes CAISEAPSGSLGTEAFF.

The chain uses TRBV6-6 and TRBJ1-5; TRBD1 matches at 9 bases. The CDR3 sequence is 15 residues long. Germline assignment: CDR1 MNHNY and CDR2 SVGAGI (reference sequence). The junction had 10 bases not matched to a gene; V was cut back by 6 bases and J by 7 bases. DNA of the CDR3: TGTGCCAGCAGATTATGGGACAGGGATAAACAGCCCCAGCATTTT. Translated, it gives CASRLWDRDKQPQHF.

The chain uses TRBV9 and TRBJ2-1; TRBD2 matches 11 bases. The germline CDR1 and CDR2 sequences are SGDLS and YYNGEE. Germline trimming cut 3 bases from V and 4 bases from J; bases unmatched to any gene: 3. CDR3 length equals 15 residues. The CDR3: CASSDGTSGYNEQFF. In DNA, the CDR3 is TGTGCCAGCAGCGACGGGACTAGCGGTTACAATGAGCAGTTCTTC. The full variable domain, with the rest looked up from reference TRBV9 and TRBJ2-1, is DSGVTQTPKHLITATGQRVTLRCSPRSGDLSVYWYQQSLDQGLQFLIQYYNGEERAKGNILERFSAQQFPDLHSELNLSSLELGDSALYFCASSDGTSGYNEQFFGPGTRLTVL.

The chain uses TRBV4-2 and TRBJ2-7; 7 bases match TRBD1. This CDR3 contains 13 residues. With 2 bases clipped from V and 5 bases from J, the junction kept 3 bases outside the gene matches. Looked up from germline, CDR1 is LGHNA and CDR2 is YNFKEQ. The CDR3 nucleotides read TGTGCCAGCAGCCAAATGACAGGGAACGAGCAGTACTTC. Protein product: CASSQMTGNEQYF.

This chain joins TRBV7-2 and TRBJ1-5, with D hard to call. The germline V gene encodes CDR1 SGHTA and CDR2 FQGNSA. The CDR3 has 12 amino acids. V lost 5 bases and J lost 5, with 7 bases in between. The CDR3 is CASSRRDQPQHF. CDR3 in DNA: TGTGCCAGCAGCCGTCGGGATCAGCCCCAGCATTTT.